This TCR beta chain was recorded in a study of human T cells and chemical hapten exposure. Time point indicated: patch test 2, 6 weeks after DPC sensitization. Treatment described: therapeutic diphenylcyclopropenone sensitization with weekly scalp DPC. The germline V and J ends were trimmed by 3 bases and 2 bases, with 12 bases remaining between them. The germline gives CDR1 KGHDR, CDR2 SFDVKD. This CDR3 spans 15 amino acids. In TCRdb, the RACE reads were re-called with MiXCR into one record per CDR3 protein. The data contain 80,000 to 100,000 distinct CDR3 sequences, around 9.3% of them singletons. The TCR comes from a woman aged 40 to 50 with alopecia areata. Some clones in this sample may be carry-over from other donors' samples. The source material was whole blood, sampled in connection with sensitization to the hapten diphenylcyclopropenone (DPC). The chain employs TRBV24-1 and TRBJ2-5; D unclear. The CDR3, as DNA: TGTGCCACCAGTGATCGAGGAGTAGTTCAAGAGACCCAGTACTTC. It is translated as CATSDRGVVQETQYF.